This entry concerns a single T cell receptor (beta chain). Its antigen is still unknown. Produced via immunoSEQ multiplex PCR; TCRdb's table is partial and in-frame only. The sample has about 130,000 clones, 86% seen once. The sample belongs to a study of T cell responses to AZD1222 COVID-19 vaccine. CDR1 and CDR2 from the germline V gene are KGHDR and SFDVKD. The CDR3 sequence is 11 residues long. Trimming removed 1 base from V and 7 bases from J, with 3 bases in between. Study results and caveats: Nearly half of unique spike-specific TCRs reportedly avoided B.1.351 and B.1.1.7 mutated regions.

The receptor was isolated from an adult in good health. The chain is built from TRBV24-1 and TRBJ1-1; D is ambiguous. The material sequenced was peripheral blood, taken on day 0 of AZD1222 vaccination. CDR3 in DNA: TGTGCCACCAGTGATTTCGGTGAAGCTTTCTTT. The encoded protein is CATSDFGEAFF.